This T cell receptor (beta chain) was captured in a study of blood T cell repertoires in COVID-19. Clones were read by immunoSEQ multiplex PCR, and TCRdb kept only the in-frame ones, dropping some. Altogether 31,000 or so clones are present, more than 80% being singletons, with the ten largest covering 16%. The CDR3 consists of 16 residues. Trimming pared 0 bases from V and 3 bases from J, leaving 14 bases between. The germline V gene has CDR1 LNHDA and CDR2 SQIVND (reference sequence). The V and J genes are TRBV19 and TRBJ1-2; the D gene is possibly TRBD1 (6 bases). Sequencing was carried out using peripheral blood. The clonotype was recovered from a man older than 75 with acute or convalescent COVID-19. CDR3 in amino acids: CASSIDNSRGDYGYTF. Written as DNA, the CDR3 is TGTGCCAGTAGTATAGATAACTCCAGGGGAGACTATGGCTACACCTTC.